This T cell receptor (beta chain) was recovered during a study of cytomegalovirus exposure and HLA in healthy donors. General study findings and limits: More clonal expansion characterized HLA-associated TCR beta chains than equally common others in a later analysis. Trimming of TCR beta V- and J-genes showed a link, identified in a later analysis, to a missense DCLRE1C variant. CMV serostatus was the sole immune exposure information available.

The donors comprised healthy bone marrow donors. This clone showed up just once. The antigen remains unidentified. PCR employed 60 Vbeta and 13 Jbeta primers. TCRdb keeps only in-frame clones here, not all; method: immunoSEQ multiplex PCR. Of about 100,000 clones listed, under 85% are singletons. The CDR3 is 14 amino acids. V dropped 2 bases and J dropped 9 bases, with 15 bases sitting between them. Germline-derived CDR1 and CDR2 are SGHAT and FQNNGV. The chain employs TRBV11-2 and TRBJ2-3; no definite D call. The sequence was collected from a woman between 65 and 79 years old in good health and CMV-seropositive. The source material was PBMCs. CDR3 sequence: CASSLQPEPRTQYF. The CDR3 bases are TGTGCCAGCAGCTTACAGCCGGAGCCCCGCACGCAGTATTTT.